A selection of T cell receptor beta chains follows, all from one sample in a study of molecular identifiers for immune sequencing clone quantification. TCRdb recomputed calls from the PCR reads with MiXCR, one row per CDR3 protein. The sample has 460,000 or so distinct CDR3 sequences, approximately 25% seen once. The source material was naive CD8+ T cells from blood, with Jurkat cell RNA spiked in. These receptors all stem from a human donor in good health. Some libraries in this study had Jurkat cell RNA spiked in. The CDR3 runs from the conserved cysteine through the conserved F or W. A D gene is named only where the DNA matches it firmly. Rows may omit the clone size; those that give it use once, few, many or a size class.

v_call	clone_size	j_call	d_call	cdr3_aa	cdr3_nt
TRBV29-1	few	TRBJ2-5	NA	CSVTVGSQETQYF	TGCAGCGTCACTGTGGGGTCCCAAGAGACCCAGTACTTC
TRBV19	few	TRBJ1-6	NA	CASSGRMNSPLHF	TGTGCCAGTAGTGGGCGGATGAATTCACCCCTCCACTTT
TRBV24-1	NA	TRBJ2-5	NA	CATSDDGGYPQYF	TGTGCCACCAGTGATGACGGAGGTTATCCCCAGTACTTC
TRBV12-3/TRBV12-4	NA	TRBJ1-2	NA	CASSGTARSWYTF	TGTGCCAGCAGTGGGACGGCCCGATCTTGGTACACCTTC
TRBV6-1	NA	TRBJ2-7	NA	CASSVGYYEQYF	TGTGCCAGCAGTGTAGGGTACTACGAGCAGTACTTC
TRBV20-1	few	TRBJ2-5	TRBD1	CSATDRGLLGVETQYF	TGCAGTGCTACCGACAGGGGTTTATTAGGAGTAGAGACCCAGTACTTC
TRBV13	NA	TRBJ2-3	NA	CASRETANLTWTDTQYF	TGTGCCAGCAGGGAGACTGCCAACTTGACTTGGACAGATACGCAGTATTTT
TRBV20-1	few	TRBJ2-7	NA	CSARPLGPEGYEQYF	TGCAGTGCTAGACCTCTGGGTCCGGAGGGCTACGAGCAGTACTTC
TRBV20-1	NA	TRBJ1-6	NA	CSANPPGLGDSPLHF	TGCAGTGCTAACCCCCCCGGACTGGGAGATTCACCCCTCCACTTT
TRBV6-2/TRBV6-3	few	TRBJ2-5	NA	CASSYSVLGVETQYF	TGTGCCAGCAGTTACTCCGTTTTGGGAGTGGAGACCCAGTACTTC
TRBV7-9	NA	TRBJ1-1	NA	CASSLAVGAFF	TGTGCCAGCAGCTTAGCCGTGGGAGCTTTCTTT
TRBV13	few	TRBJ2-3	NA	CASSFVGGRTDTQYF	TGTGCCAGCAGCTTTGTTGGAGGGAGGACAGATACGCAGTATTTT
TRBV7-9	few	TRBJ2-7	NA	CASTAASYEQYF	TGTGCCAGCACGGCGGCTTCCTACGAGCAGTACTTC
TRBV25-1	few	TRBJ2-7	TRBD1	CASSGKGTGMTYEQYF	TGTGCCAGCAGTGGTAAGGGGACAGGAATGACCTACGAGCAGTACTTC
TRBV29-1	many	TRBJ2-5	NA	CSVEDIGTALETQYF	TGCAGCGTTGAAGATATAGGAACCGCCTTGGAGACCCAGTACTTC
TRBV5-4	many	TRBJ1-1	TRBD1	CASSRRQGLNTEAFF	TGTGCCAGCAGCCGACGACAGGGGCTGAACACTGAAGCTTTCTTT
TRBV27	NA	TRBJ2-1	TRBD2	CASSPGTTSYNEQFF	TGTGCCAGCAGCCCCGGGACTACCTCCTACAATGAGCAGTTCTTC
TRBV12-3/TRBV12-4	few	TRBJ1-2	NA	CASTPLKGPNYGYTF	TGTGCCAGCACCCCCCTGAAGGGACCTAACTATGGCTACACCTTC
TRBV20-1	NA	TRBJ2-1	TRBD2	CSARESPWRQTGLAANYNEQFF	TGCAGTGCTAGAGAAAGTCCCTGGCGACAGACCGGACTAGCGGCCAACTACAATGAGCAGTTCTTC
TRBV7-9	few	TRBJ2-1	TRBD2	CASSWTSGNNEQFF	TGTGCCAGCAGTTGGACTAGTGGGAACAATGAGCAGTTCTTC